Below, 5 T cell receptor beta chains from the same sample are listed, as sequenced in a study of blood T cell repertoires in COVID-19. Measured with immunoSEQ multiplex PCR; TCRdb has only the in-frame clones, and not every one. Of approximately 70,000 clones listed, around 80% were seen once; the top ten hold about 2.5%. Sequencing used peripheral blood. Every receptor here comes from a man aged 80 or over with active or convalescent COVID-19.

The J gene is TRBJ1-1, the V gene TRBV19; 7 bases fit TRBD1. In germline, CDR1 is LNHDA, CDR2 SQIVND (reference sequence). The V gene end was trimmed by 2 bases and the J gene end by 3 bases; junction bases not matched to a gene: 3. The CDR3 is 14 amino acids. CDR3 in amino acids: CASSIQGEYTEAFF. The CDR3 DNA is TGTGCCAGTAGTATACAGGGGGAGTACACTGAAGCTTTCTTT.

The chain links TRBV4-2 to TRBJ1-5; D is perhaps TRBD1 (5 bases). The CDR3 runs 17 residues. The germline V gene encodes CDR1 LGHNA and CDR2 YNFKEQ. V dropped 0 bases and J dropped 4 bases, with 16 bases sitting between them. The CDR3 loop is CASSQEFGREQNQPQHF. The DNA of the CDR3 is TGTGCCAGCAGCCAAGAGTTCGGCAGGGAACAGAATCAGCCCCAGCATTTT.

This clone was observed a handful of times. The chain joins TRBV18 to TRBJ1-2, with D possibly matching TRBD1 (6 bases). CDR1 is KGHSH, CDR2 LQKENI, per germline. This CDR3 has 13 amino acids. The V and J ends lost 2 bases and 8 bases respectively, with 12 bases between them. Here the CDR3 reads CASSPGGGRGYTF. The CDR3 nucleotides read TGTGCCAGCTCACCAGGCGGGGGCAGAGGCTACACCTTC.

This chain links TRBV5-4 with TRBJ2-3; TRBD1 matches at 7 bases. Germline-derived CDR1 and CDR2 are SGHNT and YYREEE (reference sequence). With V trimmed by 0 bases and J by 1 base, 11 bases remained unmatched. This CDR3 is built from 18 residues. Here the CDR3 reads CASSLDRGRPLGTDTQYF. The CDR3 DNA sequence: TGTGCCAGCAGCTTGGACAGGGGCAGACCTCTTGGCACAGATACGCAGTATTTT.

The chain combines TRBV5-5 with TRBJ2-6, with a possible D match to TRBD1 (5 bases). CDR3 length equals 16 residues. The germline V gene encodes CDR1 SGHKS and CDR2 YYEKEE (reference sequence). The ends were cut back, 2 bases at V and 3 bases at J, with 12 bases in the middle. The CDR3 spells CASSFGPGIGANVLTF. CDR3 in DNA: TGTGCCAGCAGCTTTGGGCCAGGGATTGGGGCCAACGTCCTGACTTTC. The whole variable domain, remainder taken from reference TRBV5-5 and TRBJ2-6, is DAGVTQSPTHLIKTRGQQVTLRCSPISGHKSVSWYQQVLGQGPQFIFQYYEKEERGRGNFPDRFSARQFPNYSSELNVNALLLGDSALYLCASSFGPGIGANVLTFGAGSRLTVL.